This T cell receptor (beta chain) was profiled in a study of blood T cells in healthy people across ages (dated by TCRdb to the mid-2010s). Looking at the study overall: In model experiments, roughly one uniquely barcoded TCR beta cDNA molecule per two T cells was captured by template switching. To track age-related changes in TCR beta repertoire diversity, the study relied on deep sequencing normalized with unique cDNA molecular identifiers. Donors were grouped into four age groups: young (average roughly 17 years), middle-aged (less than 40), aged (over 55) and long-lived (just over 80). To avoid experimental bias, donors of different ages were spread randomly across the sequencing lanes. The study analyzed two additional independent replicas of 1 million unique cDNA reads from the same blood draw for two donors, one aged 18 to 29 and one aged 80 or older. General study outcomes and caveats: Observed TCR beta diversity per million T cells fell roughly linearly with age, and a significant reduction was already apparent by age around 44. Donor CMV infection status was unknown, potentially confounding age-related changes in expanded clonotypes. The percentage of naive T cells measured by flow cytometry correlated strongly with observed TCR beta diversity. Estimates of total diversity based on one million sequenced T cells were considered lower bounds and underestimates. Since profiling was done on bulk unsorted PBMCs, naive and antigen-experienced compartments could not be conclusively compared. Compared with the aged group, more naive CD4+ T cells, fewer expanded clones and increased TCR diversity were shown by the long-lived group, suggesting age selection.

Systemically healthy Caucasian individuals from Russia, over 30 in total and aged about 6 to 95 years, were included as donors. Around 9.7 milliliters of peripheral blood were collected from each donor into EDTA-treated Vacutainer tubes. Ficoll-Paque density-gradient centrifugation was used to isolate PBMCs, with at least 7 million per sample. Trizol reagent was used to extract total RNA from PBMCs, with at least 6 micrograms per sample. For every donor, flow cytometry on a PBMC aliquot measured the percentage of naive CD45RAhigh/CD27high T cells. The library came from 5' RACE. The listed sequencing device is Illumina HiSeq 2500. The second PCR ran for roughly 7 to 11 cycles and used a J-beta primer mix along with a sample-barcoded 5' primer. A template-switch 5' adaptor carrying 12 random nucleotides introduced a unique molecular identifier onto each TCR beta cDNA molecule. At least 2.5 million CDR3-containing paired-end reads were obtained from each sample. First-strand cDNA was synthesized from all RNA with the Mint cDNA synthesis kit, primed by a TRBC-specific oligonucleotide. After uracil-DNA glycosylase treatment, a first 18-cycle PCR used universal primers M1SS and BC2_uni_R on all cDNA. The authors processed their data as follows. Normalization of each sample was performed by random selection of 1 million high-quality reads, each carrying a distinct molecular identifier. Instead of being binned into consensus sequences, reads that shared molecular identifiers were thrown out. CDR3 identification, clonotype clustering and error correction used MiTCR with a Q25 quality threshold and the strictest error-elimination algorithm. A nonparametric unseen species model using Euler transformation provided a lower-bound estimate of total TCR beta diversity. The public reads were run again by TCRdb, first through fastp at Q25 and then through MiXCR, and only productive beta chains were kept. Under each unique CDR3 protein, matching rows form one entry showing the most common genes and DNA. TCRdb's processing, not the authors', yielded these V and J calls. This sample holds about 650,000 distinct CDR3 sequences; approximately 29% were observed only once. Jointly, the top ten make up approximately 15% of the sample.

Germline trimming: 5 bases from V, 2 bases from J; junction bases outside gene matches: 5. As encoded in the germline V gene, CDR1 is MDHEN while CDR2 is SYDVKM. The CDR3 sequence holds 15 residues, the cysteine and phenylalanine included. The CDR3 DNA has 45 bases and is translated from base 1. As regards this clonotype: Its antigen is currently not known. Base-call qualities are not available, and no considerably larger clone is one nucleotide away.

Sequencing was done on a sample of blood. The sequence links TRBV28 to TRBJ2-1; 8 middle bases align to TRBD1. The clonotype was recovered from an elderly woman in good health. Donor details come from another sample of the same person, matched by shared clones. The bases read TGTGCCAGCAGTCGGACAGGGTTTCCCTACAATGAGCAGTTCTTC. The encoded protein is CASSRTGFPYNEQFF.